This entry lists 3 T cell receptor beta chains sequenced from one sample in a study of HIV-infected children after antiretroviral therapy interruption. The TCR library was built from RNA with a 3' RACE protocol and unique molecular identifiers. Via MiXCR, TCRdb re-called the 3' RACE reads, giving one row per CDR3 protein. Of around 50,000 distinct CDR3 sequences listed, 4.3% are singletons. This sample's treatment: PENTA 11 planned treatment interruption arm or continuous ART arm. The sequencing here drew on CD45RA+ CD4+ T cells from PBMCs, pooled from several time points, taken from a donor given antiretroviral therapy, either interrupted or continuous. This sample's subset: naive CD4+ CD45RA+ CD45RO- T cells. The receptors were gathered from a pool of human donors with HIV.

This clonotype has a count of ten or more. The genes are TRBV12-3 or TRBV12-4 and TRBJ2-7; possible D gene TRBD2, 6 bases. The CDR3 consists of 11 residues. V shed 8 bases and J shed 4 bases, with 9 bases lying between them. The CDR3 nucleotides are TGTGCCAGCGTCGCGGGGTACGAGCAGTACTTC. This translates into CASVAGYEQYF.

This clonotype was seen repeatedly, ten times or more. The genes are TRBV2 and TRBJ1-5, with D uncertain. Trimming cost V 6 bases and J 1 base, with 10 bases left between them. Per germline, CDR1 SNHLY and CDR2 FYNNEI. The CDR3 has 14 residues. Here the CDR3 reads CASSNRISNQPQHF. The DNA of the CDR3 is TGTGCCAGCAGCAACAGAATAAGCAATCAGCCCCAGCATTTT. The variable domain in full, with the rest retrieved from reference TRBV2 and TRBJ1-5, is EPEVTQTPSHQVTQMGQEVILRCVPISNHLYFYWYRQILGQKVEFLVSFYNNEISEKSEIFDDQFSVERPDGSNFTLKIRSTKLEDSAMYFCASSNRISNQPQHFGDGTRLSIL.

This sequence joins TRBV20-1 and TRBJ2-1, with 9 bases aligning to TRBD1. Trimming at V came to 3 bases and at J to 9 bases, leaving 15 bases not matched to a gene. Germline loops: CDR1 DFQATT, CDR2 SNEGSKA (reference sequence). This CDR3 comprises 16 residues. The CDR3 DNA is TGCAGTGCTAGGGTGAATATGGGACAGGGTAAGGGTGAGCAGTTCTTC. This gives the protein CSARVNMGQGKGEQFF.